The 15 T cell receptor beta chains given below trace back to one sample, sequenced in a study of Tregs in tolerant kidney transplant recipients. Here immunoSEQ multiplex PCR was the method, and the copy in TCRdb shows in-frame clones only, minus some. The sample data list about 30,000 clones. The sequencing here drew on CD8+ T cells from blood, taken before the transplant. The receptors originated from a human donor who received a combined kidney and bone marrow transplant.

In regard to this clone: The read finishes 3 residues shy of the CDR3 end, and the germline J gene is used to complete it. The chain employs TRBV10-2 and TRBJ1-2, with D hard to call. Germline V gene lookup returns CDR1 WSHSY and CDR2 SAAADI. The CDR3 spans 15 residues. The part of the CDR3 DNA that was read is TGCGCCAGCAGTGAGCTGAGGAGCCCCCCCGGGGGC. Residues: CASSELRSPPGG. The full CDR3 sequence reads CASSELRSPPGGYTF.

To note about this clone: The missing CDR3 end, 3 residues past where the read stops, is filled in from the germline J gene. V usage is TRBV7-3 and J usage is TRBJ1-1; 7 nucleotides line up with TRBD1. Germline V gene data show CDR1 as SGHTA and CDR2 as FQGTGA. The CDR3 consists of 13 residues. V shed 5 bases, J shed 5 bases, and the junction held 5 bases outside the gene matches. CDR3 amino acids: CASSQLTGTEAFF. CDR3 DNA, as far as it was read: TGTGCCAGCAGCCAACTGACAGGGACTGAA.

A remark on this clone: Read sequence stops 3 residues before the CDR3 end, and the germline J gene provides the missing end. This chain uses TRBV9 with TRBJ1-2, with 7 nucleotides matching TRBD1. The germline V gene has CDR1 SGDLS and CDR2 YYNGEE. The CDR3 is 16 amino acids. V lost 0 bases, J lost 4 bases, and 9 bases stayed unmatched. The CDR3 sequence is CASSVAPEAGGYGYTF. The sequenced part of the CDR3 DNA is TGTGCCAGCAGCGTAGCTCCTGAGGCAGGGGGCTATGGC.

Incomplete CDR3 DNA: TGTGCCTGGAGTAACGGGGAAGGTCAGCCC. This gives the protein CAWSNGEGQP. The full CDR3 protein is CAWSNGEGQPQHF. This chain uses TRBV30 with TRBJ1-5; D ambiguous. The CDR3 is cut off 3 residues early in the read; its end comes from the germline J gene. V was shortened by 2 bases and J by 6 bases, with 11 bases between the two germline ends. The CDR3 runs 13 residues. Germline CDR1 is GTSNPN and CDR2 is SVGIG (reference sequence).

About this clone: The read ends 3 residues early relative to the CDR3; the germline J gene fills the gap. The gene calls are TRBV15 and TRBJ1-1, with D perhaps matching TRBD1 (5 bases). The CDR3 extends over 11 amino acids. Trimming stripped 5 bases from V and 6 bases from J, with 7 bases between. From germline, CDR1 is LNHNV and CDR2 YYDKDF (reference sequence). CDR3 DNA (partial): TGTGCCACCAGCGGGGCCGCTGAA. Its protein is CATSGAAE. The whole CDR3 protein is CATSGAAEAFF.

With regard to this clone: The read ends 3 residues shy of where the CDR3 ends; the end is completed using the germline J gene. The chain employs TRBV2 and TRBJ2-7; no firm D call. CDR1 is SNHLY, CDR2 FYNNEI, per germline. The V end was cut by 4 bases, the J end by 3 bases, with 10 bases between. The CDR3 has 13 residues. The covered CDR3 bases are TGTGCCAGCAGTGGTCTACAGAGCTACGAG. Its protein is CASSGLQSYE. The CDR3 reads in full as CASSGLQSYEQYF.

About this clone: Read sequence stops 3 residues before the CDR3 end, and the germline J gene provides the missing end. The rearrangement uses TRBV6-2 or TRBV6-3 and TRBJ1-1, with D maybe TRBD1 (6 bases). Per the germline V gene, CDR1 is MNHEY and CDR2 is SVGEGT. This CDR3 spans 15 amino acids. V shed 7 bases and J shed 0 bases, with 15 bases lying between them. CDR3 residues: CASTKGELLNTEAFF. The DNA read from the CDR3 is TGTGCCAGCACCAAGGGGGAGCTATTGAACACTGAA.

As to this clone: The germline gene is not matched at one end of the junction; a read error may be the cause. The read falls 3 residues short of the CDR3 end, and the missing part is taken from the germline J gene. The chain combines TRBV20-1 with TRBJ1-1; 10 bases line up with TRBD1. The CDR3 is 16 residues long. Germline V gives CDR1 DFQATT, CDR2 SNEGSKA (reference sequence). The CDR3 protein is CSAGDRGRILNTEAFF. Partial CDR3 DNA: TGCAGTGCTGGAGACAGGGGGCGAATTTTGAACACTGAA.

As for this clone: The read stops 3 residues short of the end of the CDR3; the missing end is completed from the germline J gene. The chain combines TRBV5-1 with TRBJ2-3; 7 nucleotides agree with TRBD2. Germline V gene sequence: CDR1 SGHRS, CDR2 YFSETQ. V gave up 3 bases and J gave up 4 bases; unmatched junction bases: 14. The CDR3 runs 17 residues. CDR3 sequence reads: CASSYRLAPSLADTQYF. The CDR3 DNA, read in part, is TGCGCCAGCAGCTATAGACTAGCACCAAGCCTGGCAGATACG.

Details on this clone: From the germline J gene comes the end of the CDR3, since the read stops 3 residues before it. The chain couples TRBV10-2 to TRBJ2-7; 12 bases line up with TRBD2. Germline CDR1 reads WSHSY; CDR2 reads SAAADI. V trimming: 3 bases; J trimming: 3 bases; junction bases outside the gene matches: 3. This CDR3 is 15 amino acids long. The CDR3 DNA, read in part, is TGCGCCAGCAGTGACCTGGGACTAGCGGGCTACGAG. This gives the protein CASSDLGLAGYE. The whole CDR3 reads CASSDLGLAGYEQYF.

Details on this clone: The CDR3 end falls 3 residues outside the read, so it is completed with the germline J gene. This chain links TRBV29-1 with TRBJ2-7; no clear D gene. The CDR3 has 12 residues. The V end lost 4 bases, the J end lost 4 bases, and 11 bases lay between the germline ends. CDR1 and CDR2 from the germline V gene are SQVTM and ANQGSEA. CDR3 in amino acids: CSVVNSRYEQYF. The CDR3 bases that were read are TGCAGCGTTGTGAACAGCCGATACGAG.

Points on this clone: The CDR3 extends 3 residues past the end of the read, so its final part is completed from the germline J gene. This chain uses TRBV7-9 with TRBJ1-1; the D is unclear. The CDR3 runs 14 residues. Trimming took 1 base from V and 0 from J, leaving 6 bases between them. Germline V gene sequence: CDR1 SEHNR, CDR2 FQNEAQ (reference sequence). CDR3 DNA (partial): TGTGCCAGCAGCTTAGTTTCGTTGAACACTGAA. Translating it yields CASSLVSLNTE. The whole CDR3 sequence reads CASSLVSLNTEAFF.

As to this clone: Read coverage stops 3 residues before the CDR3 terminus; the germline J gene supplies the remainder. The chain carries TRBV23-1 and TRBJ1-4, with TRBD1 as a possible D gene (5 bases). TRBV23-1 is placed among ORFs of uncertain function. The CDR3 runs 12 residues. The V gene lost 8 bases and the J gene lost 10 bases, with 14 bases spanning the gap. CDR3 amino acids: CASHRRGVKLFF. The DNA read from the CDR3 is TGCGCCAGCCACAGGAGGGGTGTAAAA.

About this clone: The sequence runs out 3 residues before the end of the CDR3; the remainder is reconstructed from the germline J gene. The genes are TRBV7-9 and TRBJ2-7; D remains ambiguous. CDR1 is SEHNR and CDR2 is FQNEAQ in the germline V gene (reference sequence). The CDR3 loop spans 13 amino acids. V lost 1 base to trimming and J lost 3 bases, with 7 bases between them. The DNA read from the CDR3 is TGTGCCAGCAGCTTAGGCCCAGGCTACGAG. Translating it yields CASSLGPGYE. In full, the CDR3 is CASSLGPGYEQYF.

Regarding this clone: The read is 3 residues too short to cover the CDR3 end, so that end is filled in from the germline J gene. The rearrangement links TRBV28 to TRBJ1-4, with 7 bases fitting TRBD1. From germline, CDR1 is MDHEN and CDR2 SYDVKM. J was trimmed by 4 bases and V by 2 bases; bases with no gene match: 7. This CDR3 contains 16 residues. The CDR3 loop reads CASSLNRGPLNEKLFF. The part of the CDR3 DNA that was read is TGTGCCAGCAGTTTAAATAGGGGGCCCCTTAATGAAAAA. The full variable domain, completed using reference TRBV28 and TRBJ1-4, is DVKVTQSSRYLVKRTGEKVFLECVQDMDHENMFWYRQDPGLGLRLIYFSYDVKMKEKGDIPEGYSVSREKKERFSLILESASTNQTSMYLCASSLNRGPLNEKLFFGSGTQLSVL.